This is a list of T cell receptor beta chains from one sample in a study of human T cells and chemical hapten exposure. TCRdb processed the RACE reads anew with MiXCR; each CDR3 protein has one entry. The profile covers around 380,000 distinct CDR3 sequences, with nearly 5% appearing a single time and around 2.3% taken by the ten largest. The starting material was whole blood, obtained in connection with sensitization to the hapten diphenylcyclopropenone (DPC). Receptors were obtained from a woman aged 50 to 60 with alopecia areata. Some clones in this sample may be carry-over from other donors' samples. CDR3s include the opening cysteine and the closing phenylalanine or tryptophan. D genes are given only for firm matches. Rows may omit the clone size; those that give it use once, few, many or a size class.

>few|TRBD1|TRBV11-2|TRBJ1-3
CASSLQGEGNTIYF
TGTGCCAGCAGCTTACAGGGGGAGGGAAACACCATATATTTT
>many|TRBD1|TRBV6-5|TRBJ1-5
CASSYSQGAIQPQHF
TGTGCCAGCAGTTACTCCCAGGGGGCGATTCAGCCCCAGCATTTT
>few|TRBD2|TRBV4-3|TRBJ2-7
CASSQVAGGPHEQYF
TGCGCCAGCAGCCAGGTAGCGGGAGGGCCCCACGAGCAGTACTTC
>NA|TRBD2|TRBV20-1|TRBJ2-7
CSATSGTPPRQYF
TGCAGTGCTACTAGCGGAACCCCCCCCAGGCAGTACTTC
>NA|TRBD2|TRBV11-2|TRBJ2-1
CAVGGGMNEQFF
TGTGCCGTTGGCGGGGGGATGAATGAGCAGTTCTTC
>few|NA|TRBV6-6|TRBJ1-2
CASSYGPLDGYTF
TGTGCCAGCAGTTATGGCCCTCTGGATGGCTACACCTTC
>few|TRBD1|TRBV9|TRBJ1-1
CASSVGALQGARVRTEAFF
TGTGCCAGCAGCGTAGGGGCCCTCCAGGGGGCTCGAGTAAGGACTGAAGCTTTCTTT
>many|TRBD2|TRBV12-3/TRBV12-4|TRBJ2-3
CASSLSGGPTDTQYF
TGTGCCAGCAGTCTTAGCGGGGGCCCCACAGATACGCAGTATTTT
>many|TRBD1|TRBV5-1|TRBJ2-1
CASSSLQGRYNEQFF
TGCGCCAGCAGCTCCTTACAGGGGCGATACAATGAGCAGTTCTTC
>many|TRBD1|TRBV7-6|TRBJ2-2
CASSSRQGGTGELFF
TGTGCCAGCAGCTCTCGACAGGGGGGAACCGGGGAGCTGTTTTTT
>NA|NA|TRBV12-3/TRBV12-4|TRBJ2-5
CASRPGLGRETQYF
TGTGCCAGCAGGCCGGGACTGGGACGAGAGACCCAGTACTTC
>NA|TRBD1|TRBV27|TRBJ2-7
CASSFNTQGEHEQYF
TGTGCCAGCAGTTTCAATACACAGGGGGAACACGAGCAGTACTTC
>many|NA|TRBV27|TRBJ1-6
CASSLSIGAANSPLHF
TGTGCCAGCAGTTTATCGATAGGGGCTGCTAATTCACCCCTCCACTTT
>NA|NA|TRBV7-2|TRBJ2-1
CASSLPAPGLFF
TGTGCCAGCAGCCTCCCGGCCCCCGGTCTGTTCTTC
>many|NA|TRBV12-3/TRBV12-4|TRBJ1-2
CASTLPGVYGYTF
TGTGCCAGCACCCTTCCAGGGGTCTATGGCTACACCTTC
>NA|NA|TRBV4-3|TRBJ2-5
CASSQGTSGAGENQYF
TGCGCCAGCAGCCAAGGAACGTCTGGGGCCGGAGAGAACCAGTACTTC
>NA|TRBD2|TRBV25-1|TRBJ2-7
CASSDGGSRHEQYF
TGTGCCAGCAGTGACGGCGGGAGCAGGCACGAGCAGTACTTC
>many|NA|TRBV6-2/TRBV6-3|TRBJ1-1
CASRKQGGAKITEAFF
TGTGCCAGCAGAAAACAGGGAGGGGCCAAAATCACTGAAGCTTTCTTT
>NA|TRBD1|TRBV7-2|TRBJ2-3
CASSLTGVETDTQYF
TGTGCCAGCAGCCTGACAGGGGTGGAGACAGATACGCAGTATTTT
>few|TRBD2|TRBV11-2|TRBJ2-3
CASSLEGGGGTDTQYF
TGTGCCAGCAGCTTAGAGGGCGGGGGGGGCACAGATACGCAGTATTTT
>few|NA|TRBV20-1|TRBJ1-4
CSAEGQGGEKLFF
TGCAGTGCGGAAGGGCAGGGCGGTGAAAAACTGTTTTTT
>many|NA|TRBV2|TRBJ2-1
CASSVYRVDEQFF
TGTGCCAGCAGTGTCTACAGGGTGGATGAGCAGTTCTTC
>NA|TRBD1|TRBV11-2|TRBJ2-1
CASIHRDRGGNEQFF
TGTGCCAGCATCCACCGGGACAGGGGAGGCAATGAGCAGTTCTTC
>many|NA|TRBV29-1|TRBJ2-5
CSVEMGAETQYF
TGCAGCGTTGAAATGGGGGCAGAGACCCAGTACTTC
>many|TRBD1|TRBV10-3|TRBJ2-7
CAISPDRALSYEQYF
TGTGCCATCAGTCCCGACAGGGCCCTCTCCTACGAGCAGTACTTC
>many|NA|TRBV5-1|TRBJ2-7
CASSEDNSYEQYF
TGCGCCAGCAGTGAAGACAACTCCTACGAGCAGTACTTC
>many|NA|TRBV7-9|TRBJ1-3
CASSLFGRASGNTIYF
TGTGCCAGCAGCTTGTTTGGCAGAGCCTCTGGAAACACCATATATTTT
>few|NA|TRBV10-3|TRBJ2-7
CAISDGVSYEQYF
TGTGCCATCAGTGATGGGGTCTCCTACGAGCAGTACTTC
>many|NA|TRBV6-6|TRBJ2-3
CASEPRTDTQYF
TGTGCCAGCGAGCCTCGCACAGATACGCAGTATTTT
>many|TRBD2|TRBV5-1|TRBJ2-3
CASSIRTSGSTDTQYF
TGCGCCAGCAGCATACGGACTAGCGGATCCACAGATACGCAGTATTTT
>many|NA|TRBV28|TRBJ2-7
CASSLYQDHYEQYF
TGTGCCAGCAGTTTATATCAGGATCACTACGAGCAGTACTTC
>many|TRBD1|TRBV12-3/TRBV12-4|TRBJ2-7
CASSPGTVASYEQYF
TGTGCCAGCAGTCCCGGGACAGTCGCCTCCTACGAGCAGTACTTC
>NA|NA|TRBV25-1|TRBJ2-7
CASSVGPFEQYF
TGTGCCAGCAGTGTGGGGCCCTTCGAGCAGTACTTC
>few|NA|TRBV4-1|TRBJ1-4
CASSQPPGRLAKSEKLFF
TGCGCCAGCAGCCAACCACCGGGACGGCTGGCGAAGAGCGAAAAACTGTTTTTT
>NA|TRBD2|TRBV6-2/TRBV6-3|TRBJ2-3
CASSWSEVAGGPDTQYF
TGTGCCAGCAGTTGGAGCGAGGTAGCGGGAGGACCAGATACGCAGTATTTT
>many|TRBD1|TRBV9|TRBJ2-1
CASSEDRAYNEQFF
TGTGCCAGCAGTGAGGACAGGGCTTACAATGAGCAGTTCTTC
>many|NA|TRBV5-1|TRBJ1-2
CASSLEGQAKRGYTF
TGCGCCAGCAGCTTGGAAGGGCAGGCGAAACGCGGCTACACCTTC
>few|NA|TRBV20-1|TRBJ1-5
CSARDSSAGYRQPQHF
TGCAGTGCTAGAGACTCATCTGCGGGGTACAGACAGCCCCAGCATTTT
>many|TRBD2|TRBV20-1|TRBJ2-7
CSAPGTSVERYHYEQYF
TGCAGTGCTCCCGGGACTAGCGTCGAAAGATACCATTACGAGCAGTACTTC
>many|NA|TRBV28|TRBJ2-7
CASSLARGSYEQYF
TGTGCCAGCAGCCTCGCCAGGGGCTCCTACGAGCAGTACTTC
>many|NA|TRBV28|TRBJ2-7
CASSRGDGQYF
TGTGCCAGCAGTAGGGGTGACGGGCAGTACTTC
>many|TRBD1|TRBV7-2|TRBJ1-5
CASSPQGAGQPQHF
TGTGCCAGCAGCCCACAGGGGGCGGGACAGCCCCAGCATTTT
>many|TRBD1|TRBV5-5|TRBJ2-2
CASRPGTANTGELFF
TGTGCCAGCAGGCCCGGGACAGCGAACACCGGGGAGCTGTTTTTT
>many|NA|TRBV2|TRBJ1-1
CASSETPVAFF
TGTGCCAGCAGTGAAACGCCAGTAGCTTTCTTT
>NA|TRBD2|TRBV12-3/TRBV12-4|TRBJ2-7
CASSLLAGGYEQYF
TGTGCCAGCAGTTTATTAGCGGGAGGGTACGAGCAGTACTTC